This T cell receptor beta chain was recovered during a study of cytomegalovirus exposure and HLA in healthy donors. Across the whole study: Earlier sequencing of 200 million or so T cells yielded about 120 million unique TCR beta sequences.

This clone was detected only once. Antigen unknown. The study ran its PCR with 60 Vbeta and 13 Jbeta primers. Method: immunoSEQ multiplex PCR; TCRdb's copy keeps in-frame clones and lacks some. The table records some 150,000 clones, less than 85% of them present only once. General study findings and limits: 150 to 200 TCR beta chains were listed as cytomegalovirus-associated. Among immune exposure information, only CMV serostatus was available.

The sequence came from a man aged 55-75 years in good health and CMV-seronegative. Sequenced: PBMCs.

CDR3 sequence (DNA): TGCGCCAGCAGCTTGGAACCAGGGGGCCTCTACGAGCAGTACTTC. This gives the protein CASSLEPGGLYEQYF. The V gene is TRBV5-1, the J gene TRBJ2-7; TRBD1 agrees at 8 bases. This CDR3 is 15 amino acids long. V was clipped by 0 bases and J by 3 bases; unmatched bases: 5. The germline gives CDR1 SGHRS, CDR2 YFSETQ.